These 10 T cell receptor beta chains share one sample of origin, sequenced in a study of shared clonotypes between healthy human individuals (dated by TCRdb to about 2020). For the CD8 naive samples, CD45RO-negative cells were positively selected for CCR7, yielding a CD45RA+CCR7+ population from which TemRA cells were excluded. To prepare the library, the immunoSEQ multiplex PCR assay was applied. Imported from immuneACCESS, the table was reduced by TCRdb to in-frame sequences with V and J called. These copies leave out some clones; in studies compared against another copy, an unresolved V gene accounts for under half, and the cause of the remainder is not known. In all, the sample holds around 650,000 clones, and roughly 96% of those were seen once. The ten largest clones represent roughly 0.12% of the sample. Source material: naive CD8+ T cells sorted from blood. The cell subset or site label corresponds to: CD45RA+CCR7+. Receptors were obtained from a woman in her thirties in good health.

The chain recombines TRBV7-9 with TRBJ1-2, with D perhaps TRBD1 (5 bases). The CDR3 has 14 amino acids. Germline loops: CDR1 SEHNR, CDR2 FQNEAQ (reference sequence). V was pared by 1 base and J by 1 base, with 7 bases between. CDR3 nucleotide sequence: TGTGCCAGCAGCTTAGACAGGCATAACTATGGCTACACCTTC. Its protein is CASSLDRHNYGYTF.

This clone appeared a single time. The genes are TRBV28 and TRBJ2-4; D remains ambiguous. V was trimmed by 2 bases and J by 0 bases, leaving 14 bases between them. This CDR3 region has 17 residues. Per the germline V gene, CDR1 is MDHEN and CDR2 is SYDVKM. The CDR3 coding sequence is TGTGCCAGCAGTTTAGCGGCGGAGACACTAGCCAAAAACATTCAGTACTTC. Encoded protein: CASSLAAETLAKNIQYF.

The chain links TRBV9 to TRBJ2-5, with TRBD2 matching over 8 bases. V was pared by 0 bases and J by 5 bases, with 3 bases of the junction left unmatched. The CDR3 sequence is 14 residues long. CDR1 SGDLS and CDR2 YYNGEE come from the germline V gene. CDR3 sequence reads: CASSVAQRGETQYF. For the CDR3, the DNA is TGTGCCAGCAGCGTAGCGCAGCGGGGGGAGACCCAGTACTTC.

Notes on this clone: The sample carries other DNA sequences with the same CDR3. The chain uses TRBV4-1 and TRBJ2-7, with 11 bases identical to TRBD1. This CDR3 has 15 amino acids. Germline V CDR1 and CDR2: MGHRA, YSYEKL. V was clipped by 2 bases and J by 3 bases; unmatched bases: 3. The CDR3 bases are TGCGCCAGCAGCCAAACCGGGACAGGGGGCTACGAGCAGTACTTC. It yields the protein CASSQTGTGGYEQYF.

This clone was counted between two and nine times. The chain links TRBV5-4 to TRBJ2-1, with no clear D. The CDR3 runs to 11 residues. Deletions cut 4 bases from V and 8 bases from J, with 7 bases between. Per the germline V gene, CDR1 is SGHNT and CDR2 is YYREEE (reference sequence). CDR3 DNA: TGTGCCAGCAGCGACTTACATGAGCAGTTCTTC. Its translation is CASSDLHEQFF.

The genes are TRBV27 and TRBJ2-7; D is undetermined. This CDR3 has 13 amino acids. Germline V gene data show CDR1 as MNHEY and CDR2 as SMNVEV (reference sequence). Trimming shortened V by 5 bases and J by 0 bases, and 8 bases separated the two germline ends. The CDR3 nucleotides are TGTGCCAGCAGTGCCGTAAGCTCCTACGAGCAGTACTTC. It codes for CASSAVSSYEQYF.

The chain carries TRBV10-1 and TRBJ2-2, with unresolved D. Trimming cost V 8 bases and J 6 bases, with 13 bases left between them. The CDR3 loop spans 13 amino acids. From germline, CDR1 is WNHNN and CDR2 SYGVQD (reference sequence). CDR3 amino acids: CASRGLGPGELFF. The CDR3 coding sequence is TGCGCCAGCCGTGGGCTAGGGCCCGGGGAGCTGTTTTTT.

The rearrangement uses TRBV2 and TRBJ1-1, with D perhaps matching TRBD1 (5 bases). The CDR3 runs to 14 residues. Deletions cut 3 bases from V and 4 bases from J, with 12 bases between. CDR1 is SNHLY and CDR2 is FYNNEI in the germline V gene. CDR3 region: CASSDLGRATEAFF. CDR3 coding DNA: TGTGCCAGCAGTGATTTGGGCAGGGCCACTGAAGCTTTCTTT.

The chain combines TRBV27 with TRBJ2-1; tentatively, D is TRBD2 (6 bases). The length of the CDR3 is 17 residues. V lost 3 bases, J lost 4 bases, and 19 bases lay in between. CDR1 MNHEY and CDR2 SMNVEV come from the germline V gene (reference sequence). For the CDR3, the DNA is TGTGCCAGCAGTTTCAACATAGCGGTCAGCGGTTACAATGAGCAGTTCTTC. Protein product: CASSFNIAVSGYNEQFF.

This chain joins TRBV19 and TRBJ1-1; tentatively, D is TRBD1 (6 bases). V was pared by 5 bases and J by 3 bases, with 16 bases between. Germline V gene lookup returns CDR1 LNHDA and CDR2 SQIVND (reference sequence). The CDR3 totals 15 residues. CDR3 protein: CASSRRTVRDTEAFF. The DNA for the CDR3 is TGTGCCAGTAGTCGAAGGACAGTGAGGGACACTGAAGCTTTCTTT.